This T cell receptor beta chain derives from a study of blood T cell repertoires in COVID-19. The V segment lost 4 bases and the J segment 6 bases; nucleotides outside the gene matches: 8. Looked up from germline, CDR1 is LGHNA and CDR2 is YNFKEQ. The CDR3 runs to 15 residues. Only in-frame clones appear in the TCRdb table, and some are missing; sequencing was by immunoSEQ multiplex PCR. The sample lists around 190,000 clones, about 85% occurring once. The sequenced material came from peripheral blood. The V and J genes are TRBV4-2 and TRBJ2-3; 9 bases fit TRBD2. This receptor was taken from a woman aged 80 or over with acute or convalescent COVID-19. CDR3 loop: CASSPGLAARDTQYF. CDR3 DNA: TGTGCCAGCAGCCCGGGACTAGCTGCGAGGGATACGCAGTATTTT.